This TCR beta chain was found in a study of control samples from healthy donors and cancer patients. The method was immunoSEQ multiplex PCR; TCRdb's version includes in-frame clones alone and lacks a portion of them. The data show roughly 100,000 clones, about 90% seen once. The CDR3 sequence is 9 residues long. This chain joins TRBV21-1 and TRBJ1-5. TRBV21-1 is a known pseudogene. The sequence derives from a young woman in good health. The sample taken for sequencing was blood. CDR3 region: CASNQPQHF. For the CDR3, the DNA is TGTGCCAGCAATCAGCCCCAGCATTTT.